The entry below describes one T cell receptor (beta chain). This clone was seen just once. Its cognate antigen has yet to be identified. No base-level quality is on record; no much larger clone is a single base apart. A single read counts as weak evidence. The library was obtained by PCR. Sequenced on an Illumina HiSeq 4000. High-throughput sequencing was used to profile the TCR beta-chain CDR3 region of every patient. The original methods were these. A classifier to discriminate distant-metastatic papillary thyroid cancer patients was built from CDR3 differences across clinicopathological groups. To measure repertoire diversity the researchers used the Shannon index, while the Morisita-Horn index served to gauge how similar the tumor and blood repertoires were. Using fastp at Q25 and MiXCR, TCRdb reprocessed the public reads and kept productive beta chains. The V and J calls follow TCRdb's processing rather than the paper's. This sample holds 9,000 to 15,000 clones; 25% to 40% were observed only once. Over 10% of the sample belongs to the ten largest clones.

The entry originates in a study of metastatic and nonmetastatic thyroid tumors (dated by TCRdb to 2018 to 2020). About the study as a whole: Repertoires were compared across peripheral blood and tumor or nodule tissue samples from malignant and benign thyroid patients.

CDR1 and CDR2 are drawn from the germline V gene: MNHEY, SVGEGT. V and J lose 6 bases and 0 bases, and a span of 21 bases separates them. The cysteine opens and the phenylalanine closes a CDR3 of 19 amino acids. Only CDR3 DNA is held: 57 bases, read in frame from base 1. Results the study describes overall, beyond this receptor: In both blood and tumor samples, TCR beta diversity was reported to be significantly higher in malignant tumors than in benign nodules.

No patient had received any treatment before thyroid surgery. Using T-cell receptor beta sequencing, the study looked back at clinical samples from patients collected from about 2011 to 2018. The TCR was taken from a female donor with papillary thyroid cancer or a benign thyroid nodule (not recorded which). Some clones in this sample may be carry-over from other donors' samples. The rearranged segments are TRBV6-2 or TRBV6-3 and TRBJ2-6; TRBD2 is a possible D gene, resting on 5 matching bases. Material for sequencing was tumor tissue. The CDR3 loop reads CASRGSGPSSYSGANVLTF. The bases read TGTGCCAGCAGAGGGAGCGGACCGTCGTCATACTCTGGGGCCAACGTCCTGACTTTC.